This T cell receptor (beta chain) was obtained from a study of blood T cells in healthy people across ages. Study-level results: Strongly correlated with naive T cell percentage was TCR beta diversity.

Using a J-beta primer mix together with a sample-barcoded 5' primer, a second PCR was run for about 7 to 12 cycles. TCRdb re-called the 5' RACE reads with MiXCR, one entry per CDR3 protein. In the table there are about 650,000 distinct CDR3 sequences, about 34% of which are singletons. The V gene's germline CDR1 is SGHRS and CDR2 YFSETQ. The CDR3 length is 15 residues. The V gene lost 0 bases and the J gene lost 2 bases, with 10 bases spanning the gap. This clonotype was observed many times. Antigen unknown. What was sequenced was blood. The chain links TRBV5-1 to TRBJ2-3; D is ambiguous. The sequence came from a woman older than 75 in good health. CDR3 nucleotide sequence: TGCGCCAGCAGCTTGGAATCCTCGTTCACAGATACGCAGTATTTT. This encodes CASSLESSFTDTQYF.